This section outlines one T cell receptor beta chain sequence together with its context. The target antigen is unknown. The data stem from a study of shared clonotypes between healthy human individuals. Investigators divided CD4+ cells into CD45RA+ naive and CD45RA-negative memory subsets. Findings and caveats of the study: In this cohort, only blood was sampled, and tissue repertoires likely differ.

Here immunoSEQ multiplex PCR was the method, and the copy in TCRdb shows in-frame clones only, minus some. This table has some 240,000 clones, over 50% appearing once. Germline V gene sequence: CDR1 SQVTM, CDR2 ANQGSEA. J lost 6 bases, V lost 4 bases, and 6 bases had no gene match. CDR3 length equals 13 residues. The TCR was taken from a man aged 25 to 40 in good health. The sample consisted of memory CD4+ T cells sorted from blood. The subset here: CD45RA-negative fraction. The chain uses TRBV29-1 and TRBJ2-1, with TRBD1 identical over 7 bases. CDR3 loop: CSVGAGGLNEQFF. CDR3 nucleotide sequence: TGCAGCGTTGGGGCAGGGGGTCTCAATGAGCAGTTCTTC.